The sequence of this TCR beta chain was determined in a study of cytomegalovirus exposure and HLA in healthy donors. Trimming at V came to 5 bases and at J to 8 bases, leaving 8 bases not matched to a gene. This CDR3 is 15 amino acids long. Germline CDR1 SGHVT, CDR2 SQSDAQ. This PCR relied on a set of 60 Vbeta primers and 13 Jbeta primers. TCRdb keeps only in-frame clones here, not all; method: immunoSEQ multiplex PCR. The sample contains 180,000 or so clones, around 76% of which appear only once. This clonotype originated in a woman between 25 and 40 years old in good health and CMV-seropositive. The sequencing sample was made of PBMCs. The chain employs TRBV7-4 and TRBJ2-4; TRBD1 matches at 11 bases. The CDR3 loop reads CASSPRTGGPDIQYF. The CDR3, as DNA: TGTGCCAGCAGCCCCCGGACAGGGGGCCCAGACATTCAGTACTTC.